The 25 T cell receptor beta chains below all came from one sample that was sequenced in a study of early T cells in non-severe SARS-CoV-2 infection. TCRdb re-called the 5' RACE reads through MiXCR, storing one row per CDR3 protein. The data contain about 83,000 distinct CDR3 sequences, over 9% of them singletons. The sample comprised whole blood. All receptors come from an adult who was a healthcare worker with PCR-confirmed SARS-CoV-2 infection or an uninfected control (not recorded which).

Concerning this clonotype itself: One end of the junction is discordant with germline, which a read error may explain. This rearrangement joins TRBV6-6 to TRBJ2-3; 8 bases are shared with TRBD2. The CDR3 totals 14 residues. Germline assignment: CDR1 MNHNY and CDR2 SVGAGI (reference sequence). In DNA, the CDR3 is TGTGCCAGCAGTTACAGCGGGAGTGGAGATACGCATTATTTT. This encodes CASSYSGSGDTHYF.

Comment on this clonotype: It may be a read error: a sequence one base away is much more abundant. The CDR3 ends on some other residue instead of the conserved phenylalanine or tryptophan, so this is likely a read error. The chain is built from TRBV9 and TRBJ2-3, with 13 positions matching TRBD2. Germline CDR1 reads SGDLS; CDR2 reads YYNGEE. This CDR3 is built from 17 residues. The J segment lost 4 bases and the V segment lost 3 bases, leaving 8 bases of the junction unmatched. This CDR3 reads CASSGKRLAGGADTQYL. CDR3 DNA: TGTGCCAGCAGCGGCAAAAGACTAGCGGGAGGAGCAGATACGCAGTATTTG.

The sample holds many counts of this clonotype. The rearrangement joins TRBV12-3 or TRBV12-4 to TRBJ2-3, with TRBD1 matching over 7 bases. This CDR3 region has 17 residues. V gave up 5 bases and J gave up 2 bases; unmatched junction bases: 13. The CDR3: CASSQHPTGSNTDTQYF. DNA of the CDR3: TGTGCCAGCAGTCAGCACCCGACAGGGTCAAACACAGATACGCAGTATTTT.

This chain uses TRBV7-9 with TRBJ2-5, with D uncertain. V was pared by 1 base and J by 4 bases, with 4 bases between. This CDR3 comprises 12 residues. Per germline, CDR1 SEHNR and CDR2 FQNEAQ (reference sequence). The CDR3 DNA sequence: TGTGCCAGCAGCTTAGTGGCAGAGACCCAGTACTTC. This gives the protein CASSLVAETQYF. Complete variable domain (other parts from reference TRBV7-9 and TRBJ2-5): DTGVSQNPRHKITKRGQNVTFRCDPISEHNRLYWYRQTLGQGPEFLTYFQNEAQLEKSRLLSDRFSAERPKGSFSTLEIQRTEQGDSAMYLCASSLVAETQYFGPGTRLLVL.

This clonotype was seen at least ten times. This chain uses TRBV20-1 with TRBJ1-6; D unresolved. The CDR3 sequence is 15 residues long. Trimming shortened V by 3 bases and J by 4 bases, and 13 bases separated the two germline ends. Germline V gene lookup returns CDR1 DFQATT and CDR2 SNEGSKA (reference sequence). CDR3 in amino acids: CSARVVGSYNSPLHF. CDR3 nucleotides: TGCAGTGCTAGGGTGGTGGGTTCTTATAATTCACCCCTCCACTTT.

This clonotype was recorded a few times. The chain joins TRBV11-2 to TRBJ2-1; 8 nucleotides align to TRBD1. In germline, CDR1 is SGHAT, CDR2 FQNNGV. The CDR3 is made up of 14 amino acids. The V and J ends lost 4 bases and 7 bases, in that order; junction bases with no gene match: 6. DNA of the CDR3: TGTGCCAGCAGCTACGGACAGGGCTGGAATGAGCAGTTCTTC. Translating it yields CASSYGQGWNEQFF.

V usage is TRBV20-1 and J usage is TRBJ2-7; TRBD2 matches at 7 bases. Germline CDR1 reads DFQATT; CDR2 reads SNEGSKA (reference sequence). This CDR3 has 13 residues. V lost 6 bases and J lost 5; bases outside the gene matches: 10. The CDR3 is CSAQGEGLHEQYF. The DNA for the CDR3 is TGCAGTGCCCAAGGGGAGGGCCTCCACGAGCAGTACTTC.

This chain joins TRBV29-1 and TRBJ2-3; tentatively, D is TRBD2 (6 bases). Germline V gene sequence: CDR1 SQVTM, CDR2 ANQGSEA. V shed 0 bases and J shed 4 bases, with 11 bases lying between them. CDR3 length: 14 residues. For the CDR3, the DNA is TGCAGCGTTGAAGATCGCCCGGGAGCAGATACGCAGTATTTT. It codes for CSVEDRPGADTQYF.

This rearrangement joins TRBV4-1 to TRBJ2-5; no firm D call. From germline, CDR1 is MGHRA and CDR2 YSYEKL. Between the trimmed V and J ends, which lost 1 base and 3 bases, there was a span of 6 bases. The CDR3 runs 13 residues. The CDR3 DNA sequence: TGCGCCAGCAGCCAAGGCCCAAAAGAGACCCAGTACTTC. It is translated as CASSQGPKETQYF.

This clonotype was picked up many times. V is TRBV12-3 or TRBV12-4 and J is TRBJ1-5, with D unresolved. There are 16 residues in the CDR3. Trimming removed 2 bases at V and 0 bases at J, with 11 bases between. CDR3 DNA: TGTGCCAGCAGTTTAATAGGAGACCATAGCAATCAGCCCCAGCATTTT. Amino acid sequence: CASSLIGDHSNQPQHF.

The rearrangement links TRBV29-1 to TRBJ2-3; TRBD2 aligns across 9 bases. Germline lookup yields CDR1 SQVTM and CDR2 ANQGSEA. V lost 7 bases and J lost 4; bases outside the gene matches: 12. The CDR3 spans 15 residues. The CDR3 DNA follows: TGCAGCGCGAGATATGGCGGGAGGGCCCCAGATACGCAGTATTTT. Amino acids: CSARYGGRAPDTQYF.

Many counts were recorded for this clonotype. The J gene is TRBJ2-6, the V gene TRBV27, with unresolved D. Per the germline V gene, CDR1 is MNHEY and CDR2 is SMNVEV (reference sequence). The CDR3 extends over 14 amino acids. With 3 bases removed from V and 0 bases from J, the gap between germline ends came to 3 bases. The CDR3 loop reads CASSFYSGANVLTF. CDR3 DNA sequence: TGTGCCAGCAGTTTTTACTCTGGGGCCAACGTCCTGACTTTC.

The chain couples TRBV6-5 to TRBJ2-1; 10 bases match TRBD2. The CDR3 is 16 amino acids. In germline, CDR1 is MNHEY, CDR2 SVGAGI. V was pared by 6 bases and J by 6 bases, with 11 bases of the junction left unmatched. The CDR3 DNA sequence: TGTGCCAGCAGAAGAGGACTAGCGGAGGGCGGCAATGAGCAGTTCTTC. Translated, it gives CASRRGLAEGGNEQFF.

This clonotype has more than one count but fewer than ten. The rearrangement links TRBV20-1 to TRBJ2-3; D gene ambiguous. CDR3 size: 13 residues. Deletions cut 3 bases from V and 6 bases from J, with 13 bases between. CDR1 is DFQATT and CDR2 is SNEGSKA in the germline V gene (reference sequence). The CDR3 DNA reads as TGCAGTGCTAGGTGGCCGATGGGGGATACGCAGTATTTT. Translated: CSARWPMGDTQYF.

The chain couples TRBV20-1 to TRBJ2-1; a possible D gene is TRBD2 (6 bases). Looked up from germline, CDR1 is DFQATT and CDR2 is SNEGSKA (reference sequence). The CDR3 covers 14 residues. With 1 base removed from V and 0 bases from J, the gap between germline ends came to 7 bases. Here the CDR3 DNA reads TGCAGTGCTAGAGTAGCGGCCTCCTACAATGAGCAGTTCTTC. It specifies CSARVAASYNEQFF.

CDR3 sequence reads: CSAREGSGRASTQYF. CDR3 nucleotides: TGCAGTGCTAGAGAGGGTAGCGGGAGGGCCTCGACCCAGTACTTC. This chain connects TRBV20-1 to TRBJ2-5, with 11 bases fitting TRBD2. The CDR3 is 15 residues long. Germline CDR1 DFQATT, CDR2 SNEGSKA (reference sequence). J was trimmed by 7 bases and V by 0 bases; bases with no gene match: 7.

This clonotype was found a few times. This sequence joins TRBV4-1 and TRBJ2-6; no clear D gene. The CDR3 is 15 residues long. V was cut by 4 bases and J by 5 bases, with 12 bases left in between. The germline CDR1 and CDR2 sequences are MGHRA and YSYEKL. Here the CDR3 reads CASSPGLNRANVLTF. The CDR3 nucleotides read TGCGCCAGCAGCCCCGGCCTTAATAGGGCCAACGTCCTGACTTTC.

This clonotype was detected many times. This chain uses TRBV13 with TRBJ2-1; weak D call: TRBD2 (5 bases). CDR1 and CDR2 from the germline V gene are PRHDT and FYEKMQ (reference sequence). Deletions cut 0 bases from V and 0 bases from J, with 15 bases between. There are 18 residues in the CDR3. CDR3 DNA sequence: TGTGCCAGCAGCTTAGGCATCCTAGCCGAAAGCTCCTACAATGAGCAGTTCTTC. Amino acid sequence: CASSLGILAESSYNEQFF.

This clonotype was recorded a few times. V is TRBV14 and J is TRBJ1-6, with no clear D. This CDR3 is 14 amino acids long. Trimming removed 0 bases from V and 11 bases from J, with 11 bases in between. Germline assignment: CDR1 SGHDN and CDR2 FVKESK. The CDR3 region is CASSQEERGPPLHF. CDR3 bases: TGTGCCAGCAGCCAAGAGGAACGGGGTCCACCCCTCCACTTT.

This clonotype was observed a handful of times. The CDR3 here is CASTLDRGLNTGELFF. In DNA form, the CDR3 reads TGTGCCAGCACCTTGGACAGGGGTCTCAACACCGGGGAGCTGTTTTTT. This rearrangement joins TRBV11-1 to TRBJ2-2; TRBD1 aligns across 9 bases. Germline V gene lookup returns CDR1 SGHAT and CDR2 FQDESV (reference sequence). The CDR3 extends over 16 amino acids. V shed 7 bases and J 2 bases; nucleotides not matched to a gene: 8.

This clonotype was seen more than once but under ten times. The chain combines TRBV29-1 with TRBJ1-2, with a weak D call TRBD1 (6 bases). Germline V gene lookup returns CDR1 SQVTM and CDR2 ANQGSEA. This CDR3 spans 14 amino acids. Trimming took 4 bases from V and 8 from J, leaving 20 bases between them. The CDR3 region is CSVVEGGQVRGYTF. CDR3 DNA sequence: TGCAGCGTTGTAGAGGGGGGGCAGGTTCGCGGCTACACCTTC.

V gene TRBV12-5 combines with J gene TRBJ1-1, with 8 bases matching TRBD1. The CDR3 contains 18 residues. V dropped 2 bases and J dropped 4; count of bases not matched to a gene: 15. The germline CDR1 and CDR2 sequences are LGHNT and FRNRAP. CDR3 bases: TGTGCTAGTGGTTTGACCGTGGACATCAGGGGGCGACGCACTGAAGCTTTCTTT. Its protein is CASGLTVDIRGRRTEAFF.

In its sample, this clonotype was seen a few times. The V gene is TRBV7-9, the J gene TRBJ2-7, with D perhaps matching TRBD1 or TRBD2 (5 bases each). The CDR3 runs 17 residues. V was pared by 3 bases and J by 1 base, with 19 bases between. From germline, CDR1 is SEHNR and CDR2 FQNEAQ (reference sequence). The chain's CDR3 is CASSLTTGTRASYEQYF. The CDR3 DNA is TGTGCCAGCAGCTTGACGACCGGGACCCGAGCTTCCTACGAGCAGTACTTC.

The V and J genes are TRBV18 and TRBJ2-1, with 10 bases lining up with TRBD2. V shed 2 bases and J 5 bases; nucleotides not matched to a gene: 0. Germline V gene lookup returns CDR1 KGHSH and CDR2 LQKENI. The CDR3 has 14 amino acids. The CDR3 region is CASSPTSGDNEQFF. The CDR3 DNA sequence: TGTGCCAGCTCACCAACTAGCGGGGACAATGAGCAGTTCTTC.

This clonotype was counted between two and nine times. The V gene is TRBV9, the J gene TRBJ2-3; TRBD2 matches at 9 bases. This CDR3 is 16 amino acids long. The V gene end was trimmed by 2 bases and the J gene end by 0 bases; junction bases not matched to a gene: 4. The V gene's germline CDR1 is SGDLS and CDR2 YYNGEE. The CDR3 spells CASSVGTSPSTDTQYF. In DNA form, the CDR3 reads TGTGCCAGCAGCGTGGGGACTAGCCCTAGCACAGATACGCAGTATTTT.